The rows below give T cell receptor beta chains drawn from one sample of a study of molecular identifiers for immune sequencing clone quantification. TCRdb passed the PCR reads through MiXCR, listing each CDR3 protein once. The data show more than 450,000 distinct CDR3 sequences, less than 30% seen once. The sequenced material came from naive CD8+ T cells from blood, with Jurkat cell RNA spiked in. These receptors all come from a human donor in good health. Some libraries in this study had Jurkat cell RNA spiked in. Each CDR3 is given with its conserved first and last residue. Fields, in order: J gene, D gene, clone size, V gene, CDR3 protein, CDR3 DNA. D genes are given only for firm matches. Rows give clone size only sometimes, using once, few, many, or a class for an expanded clone.

TRBJ2-3	NA	NA	TRBV2	CASRPDSSTDTQYF	TGTGCCAGCAGACCCGATAGCAGCACAGATACGCAGTATTTT
TRBJ2-2	TRBD2	NA	TRBV20-1	CSAPLAGLNTGELFF	TGCAGTGCCCCCTTAGCGGGACTGAACACCGGGGAGCTGTTTTTT
TRBJ2-2	NA	few	TRBV7-7	CASSQGPSNGELFF	TGTGCTAGCAGCCAGGGACCGTCCAACGGGGAGCTGTTTTTT
TRBJ2-7	TRBD2	many	TRBV20-1	CSAGLAGGSYEQYF	TGCAGTGCTGGACTAGCGGGGGGTAGCTACGAGCAGTACTTC
TRBJ2-5	TRBD1	many	TRBV4-3	CASSQDRGRAETQYF	TGCGCCAGCAGCCAAGACAGGGGGCGTGCGGAGACCCAGTACTTC
TRBJ2-2	NA	few	TRBV7-6	CASSAETGELFF	TGTGCCAGCAGCGCGGAAACCGGGGAGCTGTTTTTT
TRBJ1-1	NA	many	TRBV7-9	CASSLGQLEAFF	TGTGCCAGCAGCTTAGGACAGCTTGAAGCTTTCTTT
TRBJ2-7	NA	NA	TRBV27	CASSRAGMNEQYF	TGTGCCAGCAGCCGTGCGGGAATGAACGAGCAGTACTTC
TRBJ1-5	NA	many	TRBV19	CASSMEGTYSNQPQHF	TGTGCCAGTAGTATGGAAGGGACTTATAGCAATCAGCCCCAGCATTTT
TRBJ2-2	NA	few	TRBV24-1	CATSDIGGELFF	TGTGCCACCAGTGATATTGGCGGGGAGCTGTTTTTT
TRBJ1-5	NA	NA	TRBV6-6	CASSLDSLYSNRPQHF	TGTGCCAGCAGTCTGGACAGCCTCTATAGCAATCGGCCCCAGCATTTT
TRBJ2-3	NA	few	TRBV5-1	CASATETDTQYF	TGCGCCAGCGCAACAGAGACAGATACGCAGTATTTT
TRBJ1-4	NA	NA	TRBV7-2	CASSSRDATNELLLF	TGTGCCAGCAGCTCCCGGGATGCAACTAATGAATTACTGTTATTT
TRBJ2-1	TRBD2	few	TRBV4-1	CASSPRPTSGGYNEQFF	TGCGCCAGCAGTCCTCGCCCGACTAGCGGGGGATACAATGAGCAGTTCTTC
TRBJ2-7	NA	many	TRBV6-6	CASNGYGVEQYF	TGTGCCAGTAATGGTTACGGGGTCGAGCAGTACTTC
TRBJ2-7	NA	NA	TRBV7-9	CASSLHGGTYEQYF	TGTGCCAGCAGCTTGCATGGAGGTACCTACGAGCAGTACTTC
TRBJ2-7	TRBD1	NA	TRBV28	CASSLGGQTLF	TGTGCCAGCAGTTTAGGGGGACAGACACTCTTC
TRBJ2-3	NA	many	TRBV28	CASNAGSIPEADTQYF	TGTGCCAGCAACGCAGGGTCTATCCCCGAGGCAGATACGCAGTATTTT
TRBJ1-5	NA	few	TRBV2	CASSEVIKLGNLPQHF	TGTGCCAGCAGTGAAGTAATTAAGTTGGGCAATCTGCCCCAGCATTTT
TRBJ2-7	TRBD2	NA	TRBV3-1	CASSQDPSGVSYEQYF	TGTGCCAGCAGCCAAGATCCGAGCGGGGTTTCCTACGAGCAGTACTTC
TRBJ1-2	NA	once	TRBV4-3	CASSLYKAGSLLLGYTF	TGCGCCAGCAGCCTTTACAAGGCAGGGTCCCTTTTATTGGGCTACACCTTC
TRBJ1-4	NA	once	TRBV5-6	CASSLGEGDAREKLFF	TGTGCCAGCAGCTTGGGAGAGGGCGACGCAAGGGAAAAACTGTTTTTT
TRBJ2-3	NA	few	TRBV5-1	CASSYPIDVAGNSASTDTQYF	TGCGCCAGCAGTTACCCAATAGATGTTGCGGGAAACAGCGCTAGCACAGATACGCAGTATTTT
TRBJ1-6	NA	many	TRBV4-1	CASSQDLFLNSPLHF	TGCGCCAGCAGCCAAGATCTCTTCCTGAATTCACCCCTCCACTTT
TRBJ1-1	NA	NA	TRBV30	CAWEEGGLGTEAFF	TGTGCCTGGGAGGAAGGGGGGCTCGGCACTGAAGCTTTCTTT
TRBJ2-7	NA	few	TRBV5-3	CASSPRGSGPSYGQYF	TGTGCCAGCAGCCCTCGGGGTAGCGGCCCCTCCTACGGGCAGTACTTC
TRBJ2-3	NA	many	TRBV28	CASSRDSDTQYF	TGTGCCAGCAGTAGGGATTCGGATACGCAGTATTTT
TRBJ2-1	NA	many	TRBV29-1	CSVEDERAWRGEQFF	TGCAGCGTTGAAGATGAGCGGGCCTGGCGGGGTGAGCAGTTCTTC
TRBJ2-5	TRBD2	few	TRBV4-3	CASSHVAGNAETQYF	TGCGCCAGCAGCCACGTAGCGGGAAACGCGGAGACCCAGTACTTC
TRBJ2-7	NA	few	TRBV9	CASSVGGTLGYEQYF	TGTGCCAGCAGCGTAGGGGGGACCCTCGGCTACGAGCAGTACTTC
TRBJ1-1	NA	NA	TRBV3-1	CVSSQWGPAGDTEAFF	TGTGTCAGCAGCCAATGGGGGCCGGCGGGGGACACTGAAGCTTTCTTT
TRBJ2-6	NA	many	TRBV9	CASSVDGRPTGANVLTF	TGTGCCAGCAGCGTAGATGGTAGGCCGACTGGGGCCAACGTCCTGACTTTC
TRBJ2-7	TRBD1	NA	TRBV28	CASSLRDRGSYEQYF	TGTGCCAGCAGTCTCCGGGACAGGGGCTCCTACGAGCAGTACTTC
TRBJ2-7	TRBD1	few	TRBV14	CASSQGQFEQYF	TGTGCCAGCAGCCAGGGACAGTTCGAGCAGTACTTC
TRBJ2-5	NA	few	TRBV15	CATSLTEETQYF	TGTGCCACCAGCCTGACGGAAGAGACCCAGTACTTC
TRBJ2-7	NA	NA	TRBV7-6	CAGSLALGQGEQYF	TGTGCCGGCAGCTTAGCGCTAGGGCAGGGTGAGCAGTACTTC
TRBJ1-4	NA	many	TRBV7-2	CASSLARSGYEKLFF	TGTGCCAGCAGCTTAGCGCGGTCAGGGTATGAAAAACTGTTTTTT
TRBJ2-5	NA	NA	TRBV6-5	CATKPDRGKQETQYF	TGTGCCACCAAACCGGACAGAGGGAAACAAGAGACCCAGTACTTC
TRBJ2-3	NA	once	TRBV2	CASSVRVADTQYF	TGTGCCAGCAGTGTACGGGTCGCAGATACGCAGTATTTT
TRBJ2-1	NA	few	TRBV20-1	CSARDGGMGSAYNEQFF	TGCAGTGCTAGAGATGGCGGTATGGGTAGCGCCTACAATGAGCAGTTCTTC
TRBJ2-5	TRBD2	many	TRBV5-4	CASSLGTGGPMVQYF	TGTGCCAGCAGCTTGGGAACGGGGGGGCCCATGGTCCAGTACTTC